The clone carrying this T cell receptor beta chain was recorded a few times. The record originates from a study of blood T cell repertoires in COVID-19. Background on the study: Samples representing acute and convalescent COVID-19 were sourced from the United States, Italy and Spain. PBMCs, B-cell-depleted T cells, or T cells provided the cDNA or gDNA that made up the material.

Assay used: immunoSEQ multiplex PCR; TCRdb lists only in-frame clones, some missing. Among 300,000 to 400,000 clones listed, roughly 86% were seen once. Recruited during active infection, patients (from Seattle) were subsequently followed longitudinally. The CDR3 is 14 residues long. V shed 3 bases, J shed 7 bases, and the junction held 3 bases outside the gene matches. CDR1 MGHDK and CDR2 SYGVNS come from the germline V gene. The chain uses TRBV25-1 and TRBJ1-6; 7 bases are a match to TRBD1. The source is a woman aged 55-69 years with COVID-19, enrolled during active disease. What was sequenced was peripheral blood. CDR3 sequence (DNA): TGTGCCAGCAGTGAGACAGGGAGAAATTCACCCCTCCACTTT. Its protein product is CASSETGRNSPLHF.